This T cell receptor (beta chain) appears in the sequencing data of a study of regulatory T cells in long-lasting Graves disease. The study's findings and limits: Clonotypes that were public and shared totalled fewer than 3,500 in persistent patients versus about 1,000 in new patients. It is possible that accuracy was reduced by the small size of the sample.

Germline CDR1 reads SQVTM; CDR2 reads ANQGSEA. The CDR3 sequence is 12 residues long. Trimming shortened V by 3 bases and J by 10 bases, and 15 bases separated the two germline ends. The TCR beta library used iRepertoire HTBI primers with Arm-PCR amplification of CDR3. Each CDR3 protein is one row after TCRdb ran MiXCR on the multiplex PCR reads. The sample consists of some 410,000 distinct CDR3 sequences, roughly 17% of them appearing once. This sample's time point: newly diagnosed GD, antithyroid drugs for less than 3 months. PBMCs provided the RNA from which the TCR library was made. This clonotype was picked up many times. Its antigen is currently unknown. The data also belong to a second study, concerning T cells in Graves' hyperthyroidism and ophthalmopathy. That paper states: In blood, most of the thyroid clonotypes expanded above 0.001 were also present.

Sequencing used peripheral blood mononuclear cells (PBMCs), obtained at new diagnosis, from a patient treated with antithyroid drugs. V and J are TRBV29-1 and TRBJ1-1, with D perhaps TRBD1 (5 bases). This TCR came from a woman aged 30 to 39 with Graves disease. CDR3 amino acids: CSVDLGQGGAFF. DNA for the CDR3: TGCAGCGTTGATCTTGGGCAGGGAGGAGCTTTCTTT.